What follows are 10 T cell receptor beta chains derived from one specimen sequenced in a study of glioma-infiltrating T cells. TCR alpha and beta CDR3 regions were amplified from RNA using iRepertoire nested multiplex PCR. TCRdb itself ran the multiplex PCR reads through MiXCR, one entry per CDR3 protein. This sample has roughly 100,000 distinct CDR3 sequences; around 31% occur once, and the top ten carry 40% to 45%. The sample consisted of glioma tissue, nonneoplastic brain tissue, or PBMCs (not recorded which). Receptors originate from a human donor with low-grade glioma or glioblastoma, undergoing nonglioma brain surgery, or in good health (not recorded which).

As concerns this clonotype: It may be a read error: a sequence one base away is much more abundant. V and J are TRBV11-2 and TRBJ1-1; D remains unclear. The CDR3 has 14 amino acids. CDR1 is SGHAT, CDR2 FQNNGV, per germline. In DNA form, the CDR3 reads TGTGCCAGCAGCTCCAACAATATGAACACTGAAGCTTTATTT. Protein product: CASSSNNMNTEALF.

This clonotype was detected many times. This rearrangement joins TRBV7-9 to TRBJ2-3, with TRBD2 as a possible D gene (6 bases). The CDR3 has 15 amino acids. The ends were cut back, 1 base at V and 2 bases at J, with 10 bases in the middle. Germline CDR1 and CDR2: SEHNR and FQNEAQ (reference sequence). This CDR3 reads CASSLVGTLTDTQYF. The CDR3 DNA follows: TGTGCCAGCAGCTTAGTAGGGACTCTCACAGATACGCAGTATTTT.

The rearrangement uses TRBV7-2 and TRBJ2-7; possible D gene TRBD2, 5 bases. Germline values: CDR1 SGHTA, CDR2 FQGNSA. Trimming took off 5 bases at V and 7 bases at J, with 12 bases between the two ends. The CDR3 consists of 12 residues. CDR3 sequence: CTSSRYGVEQYF. Written as DNA, the CDR3 is TGTACCAGCAGCCGGTACGGGGTTGAGCAGTACTTC.

This rearrangement joins TRBV4-3 to TRBJ2-3; 10 nucleotides match TRBD2. CDR3 size: 16 residues. The junction had 4 bases not matched to a gene; V was cut back by 4 bases and J by 0 bases. Germline CDR1 is LGHNA and CDR2 is YSLEER. CDR3 sequence reads: CASSPISGGSTDTQYF. The CDR3 region has the DNA TGCGCCAGCAGCCCCATTAGCGGGGGGAGCACAGATACGCAGTATTTT.

As concerns this clonotype: Just one base apart from a much larger clone, this may be a read error. The chain is built from TRBV6-6 and TRBJ1-3; no clear D. Trimming took off 0 bases at V and 0 bases at J, with 12 bases between the two ends. Germline CDR1 reads MNHNY; CDR2 reads SVGAGI (reference sequence). The CDR3 is made up of 17 amino acids. CDR3 residues: CASSYSRSRDSGNTIYF. The CDR3 DNA follows: TGTGCCAGCAGTTACTCGAGGTCAAGAGACTCTGGAAACACCATATATTTT.

Concerning this clonotype: This may stem from a read error, because a much larger clone lies one nucleotide away. The chain uses TRBV4-3 and TRBJ1-5; D is unresolved. The CDR3 has 15 residues. V was shortened by 2 bases and J by 0 bases, with 8 bases between the two germline ends. The germline V gene has CDR1 LGHNA and CDR2 YSLEER. Written as DNA, the CDR3 is TGCGCCAGCAGCCAAAGTCACAGTAGCAATCAGCCCCAGCATTTT. Its translation: CASSQSHSSNQPQHF.

The table lists this clonotype with a few counts. V usage is TRBV4-2 and J usage is TRBJ2-2, with TRBD2 matching 10 bases. With 1 base clipped from V and 2 bases from J, the junction kept 7 bases outside the gene matches. The CDR3 spans 18 residues. Germline CDR1 and CDR2: LGHNA and YNFKEQ. The CDR3: CASSQVSLAGRNTGELFF. The DNA of the CDR3 is TGTGCCAGCAGCCAAGTATCACTAGCGGGGAGAAACACCGGGGAGCTGTTTTTT.

The table lists this clonotype with many counts. The chain recombines TRBV20-1 with TRBJ2-5; TRBD2 might be the D (5 bases). The V and J ends lost 0 bases and 5 bases respectively, with 13 bases between them. CDR1 DFQATT and CDR2 SNEGSKA come from the germline V gene (reference sequence). This CDR3 contains 14 residues. The chain's CDR3 is CSARDPGVGETQYF. The CDR3 region has the DNA TGCAGTGCTAGAGATCCCGGGGTCGGGGAGACCCAGTACTTC.

This clonotype appeared many times. The CDR3 DNA reads TGTGCCAGCAGCCAAGCGGGGGGACAAGAGACCCAGTACTTC. Its translation is CASSQAGGQETQYF. The chain is built from TRBV7-9 and TRBJ2-5; 9 nucleotides match TRBD2. After removal of 5 bases from V and 2 bases from J, the junction contained 3 bases not matched to a gene. This CDR3 has 14 amino acids. CDR1 SEHNR and CDR2 FQNEAQ come from the germline V gene (reference sequence).

This clonotype was recorded a few times. This chain connects TRBV3-1 to TRBJ1-2; D is unclear. This CDR3 region has 14 residues. Germline CDR1 reads LGHDT; CDR2 reads YNNKEL (reference sequence). Between the trimmed V and J ends, which lost 4 bases and 7 bases, there was a span of 16 bases. CDR3 residues: CASSPEKGWPGYTF. The CDR3, as DNA: TGTGCCAGCAGCCCAGAAAAGGGTTGGCCTGGCTACACCTTC.